The source of this T cell receptor (beta chain) is a study of control samples from healthy donors and cancer patients. Measured with immunoSEQ multiplex PCR; TCRdb has only the in-frame clones, and not every one. The sample carries around 140,000 clones, 80% to 95% recorded once. V was trimmed by 1 base and J by 6 bases, leaving 7 bases between them. The CDR3 is 12 residues long. Germline V CDR1 and CDR2: SGHDT, YYEEEE. The TCR originated in a man in his late teens or twenties in good health. Sequenced sample: blood. The chain joins TRBV5-6 to TRBJ1-1; no clear D. The DNA of the CDR3 is TGTGCCAGCAGCTTGTTGGGATCTGAAGCTTTCTTT. Translating gives CASSLLGSEAFF.